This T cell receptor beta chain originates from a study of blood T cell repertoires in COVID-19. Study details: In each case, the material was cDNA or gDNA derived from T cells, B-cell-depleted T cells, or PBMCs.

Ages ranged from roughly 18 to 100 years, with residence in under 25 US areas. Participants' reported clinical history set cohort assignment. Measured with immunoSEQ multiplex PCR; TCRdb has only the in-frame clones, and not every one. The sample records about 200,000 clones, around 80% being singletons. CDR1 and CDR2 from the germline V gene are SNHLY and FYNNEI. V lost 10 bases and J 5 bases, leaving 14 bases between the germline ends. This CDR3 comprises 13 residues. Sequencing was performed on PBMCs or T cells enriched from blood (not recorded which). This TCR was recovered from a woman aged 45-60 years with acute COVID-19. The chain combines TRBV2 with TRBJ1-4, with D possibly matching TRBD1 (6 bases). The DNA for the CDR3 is TGTGCCACCAACAGGGAGTTGAATGAAAAACTGTTTTTT. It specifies CATNRELNEKLFF.